This T cell receptor (beta chain) was obtained from a study of cytomegalovirus exposure and HLA in healthy donors. Findings of the study overall: The authors enumerated over 150 TCR beta chains as linked to cytomegalovirus. Rare TCR sequences predominated, though certain public TCRs were found in many donors.

Donors sampled were nominally healthy, though unrecorded immune exposures were likely. The study ran its PCR with 60 Vbeta and 13 Jbeta primers. The method was immunoSEQ multiplex PCR; TCRdb's version includes in-frame clones alone and lacks a portion of them. Here the sample spans approximately 140,000 clones, around three quarters being singletons. Trimming took off 2 bases at V and 9 bases at J, with 13 bases between the two ends. From germline, CDR1 is SEHNR and CDR2 FQNEAQ (reference sequence). The CDR3 length is 13 residues. As concerns this clone: Its antigen is unidentified.

The sequenced sample was PBMCs. The chain employs TRBV7-9 and TRBJ1-1; unclear D gene. This clonotype was obtained from a woman between 35 and 50 years old in good health and CMV-seropositive. As DNA, the CDR3 is TGTGCCAGCAGCTTAATCCGGACTTACCAAGCTTTCTTT. It codes for CASSLIRTYQAFF. The whole variable domain, remainder taken from reference TRBV7-9 and TRBJ1-1, is DTGVSQNPRHKITKRGQNVTFRCDPISEHNRLYWYRQTLGQGPEFLTYFQNEAQLEKSRLLSDRFSAERPKGSFSTLEIQRTEQGDSAMYLCASSLIRTYQAFFGQGTRLTVV.